These 9 T cell receptor beta chains were all obtained from the same sample, sequenced in a study of a mutant IDH1 vaccine in newly diagnosed glioma. The table came from immunoSEQ multiplex PCR; TCRdb's copy has only in-frame clones and leaves some out. In the table there are tens of thousands of clones, around 87% of which are singletons. The antigens of these receptors remain unknown. Time point indicated: week 35, safety follow-up. Doses consisted of 300 ug of mutant IDH1 20-mer peptide each, paired with topical imiquimod. This specimen was PBMCs, taken from a glioma patient whose treatment included an IDH1 peptide vaccine. These TCRs come from a man aged 25-45 years with glioma.

The J gene is TRBJ1-5, the V gene TRBV7-8, with D perhaps TRBD1 (6 bases). Germline V gives CDR1 SGHVS, CDR2 FQNEAQ. V was cut by 5 bases and J by 0 bases, with 29 bases left in between. This CDR3 is built from 21 residues. CDR3 protein: CASSIRAIRDIRVDSNQPQHF. CDR3 DNA sequence: TGTGCCAGCAGCATAAGGGCGATTCGGGACATCCGAGTAGATAGCAATCAGCCCCAGCATTTT.

V is TRBV6-5 and J is TRBJ1-5; D remains ambiguous. The V gene lost 2 bases and the J gene lost 6 bases, with 11 bases spanning the gap. The CDR3 is 14 residues long. CDR1 is MNHEY and CDR2 is SVGAGI in the germline V gene. CDR3 region: CASSYGGPAQPQHF. The CDR3 coding sequence is TGTGCCAGCAGTTACGGAGGGCCCGCTCAGCCCCAGCATTTT.

This rearrangement joins TRBV5-6 to TRBJ1-4, with a weak D call TRBD1 (5 bases). In germline, CDR1 is SGHDT, CDR2 YYEEEE. With 6 bases removed from V and 8 bases from J, the gap between germline ends came to 14 bases. This CDR3 is built from 13 residues. CDR3 sequence reads: CASTFGREEKLFF. The CDR3 DNA follows: TGTGCCAGCACCTTCGGCAGGGAAGAAAAACTGTTTTTT.

The J gene is TRBJ2-3, the V gene TRBV9; a weak D match, TRBD2 (5 bases). Trimming cost V 2 bases and J 6 bases, with 13 bases left between them. Germline assignment: CDR1 SGDLS and CDR2 YYNGEE. The CDR3 has 14 residues. The CDR3 region is CASSVGKREDTQYF. The CDR3 DNA reads as TGTGCCAGCAGCGTTGGCAAAAGGGAGGATACGCAGTATTTT.

The V and J genes are TRBV6-6 and TRBJ1-1; D remains ambiguous. Germline V gene sequence: CDR1 MNHNY, CDR2 SVGAGI (reference sequence). This CDR3 is built from 12 residues. V lost 6 bases to trimming and J lost 2 bases, with 7 bases between them. In DNA form, the CDR3 reads TGTGCCAGCAGCCGCACTAACACTGAAGCTTTCTTT. Amino acid sequence: CASSRTNTEAFF.

The V call is TRBV19, the J call TRBJ2-2; tentatively, D is TRBD2 (5 bases). From germline, CDR1 is LNHDA and CDR2 SQIVND (reference sequence). The V end was cut by 8 bases, the J end by 2 bases, with 9 bases between. The CDR3 is 13 residues long. The CDR3 nucleotides are TGTGCCAGTCAGCCGGGAAACACCGGGGAGCTGTTTTTT. It encodes CASQPGNTGELFF.

This chain links TRBV29-1 with TRBJ2-2, with a weak D call TRBD1 (6 bases). The CDR3 sequence is 13 residues long. Looked up from germline, CDR1 is SQVTM and CDR2 is ANQGSEA. Trimming cost V 7 bases and J 0 bases, with 9 bases left between them. The CDR3 DNA sequence: TGCAGCGGCAGGGGCGCGAACACCGGGGAGCTGTTTTTT. Residues: CSGRGANTGELFF.

The chain employs TRBV10-2 and TRBJ1-1; the D is unclear. The CDR3 consists of 17 residues. Germline V CDR1 and CDR2: WSHSY, SAAADI. V gave up 6 bases and J gave up 5 bases, with 25 bases separating them. The CDR3 sequence is CASSDLIEGSGKTEAFF. The DNA for the CDR3 is TGCGCCAGCAGCGACCTGATCGAGGGAAGCGGTAAGACTGAAGCTTTCTTT.

The genes are TRBV18 and TRBJ1-4; D possibly corresponds to TRBD1 (5 bases). Germline CDR1 and CDR2: KGHSH and LQKENI. This CDR3 is 12 amino acids long. Between the trimmed V and J ends, which lost 3 bases and 12 bases, there was a span of 11 bases. CDR3 region: CASSPGRGELFF. The CDR3, as DNA: TGTGCCAGCTCACCCGGACGGGGGGAACTGTTTTTT.